This T cell receptor (beta chain) stems from a study of Ad26.COV2.S vaccination and SARS-CoV-2 variants. Looking at the study overall: The COV1001 Ad26.COV2.S trial arm included the donor.

Stated treatment: 15 to 20 received Ad26.COV2.S at low or high dose, single or two shots; about 5 received placebo; per-sample allocation not given. Day 63 after the first vaccine or placebo injection was the time point for sampling. Generated by immunoSEQ multiplex PCR, the TCRdb table keeps only in-frame clones and is missing some. The table has roughly 510,000 clones, approximately 90% seen once; the top ten hold around 13%. Germline V lookup: CDR1 MNHEY, CDR2 SMNVEV (reference sequence). CDR3 length equals 15 residues. The V end was cut by 8 bases, the J end by 2 bases, with 18 bases between. The specimen comprised peripheral blood, sampled in a trial of Ad26.COV2.S vaccine versus placebo. The J gene is TRBJ2-5, the V gene TRBV27, with a tentative D call TRBD1 (5 bases). This sequence was found in a person between 18 and 60 years old who received the Ad26.COV2.S COVID-19 vaccine or a placebo. CDR3: CASRKQGIRQETQYF. The CDR3 DNA is TGTGCCAGCCGGAAGCAGGGAATTAGACAAGAGACCCAGTACTTC.